The 16 T cell receptor beta chains below come from one sample, sequenced in a study of T cells of healthy individuals. TCRdb re-derived calls from the 5' RACE reads in MiXCR, one entry per CDR3 protein. The table shows tens of thousands of distinct CDR3 sequences, with around 15% occurring only once. The receptors originated from a human donor in good health.

CDR3 sequence reads: CASSPTSLYEQYF. The CDR3 region has the DNA TGTGCCAGCAGCCCGACTAGCCTTTACGAGCAGTACTTC. The chain has TRBV7-9 and TRBJ2-7; 7 bases match TRBD2. Germline CDR1 reads SEHNR; CDR2 reads FQNEAQ (reference sequence). Trimming at V came to 5 bases and at J to 4 bases, leaving 5 bases not matched to a gene. The length of the CDR3 is 13 residues. Using reference TRBV7-9 and TRBJ2-7 for the parts outside the CDR3, the full variable domain is DTGVSQNPRHKITKRGQNVTFRCDPISEHNRLYWYRQTLGQGPEFLTYFQNEAQLEKSRLLSDRFSAERPKGSFSTLEIQRTEQGDSAMYLCASSPTSLYEQYFGPGTRLTVT.

This clonotype has more than one count but fewer than ten. This rearrangement joins TRBV4-2 to TRBJ1-2; tentative D call: TRBD1 (5 bases). The CDR3 is 14 amino acids. The germline CDR1 and CDR2 sequences are LGHNA and YNFKEQ. Trimming stripped 5 bases from V and 3 bases from J, with 13 bases between. The chain's CDR3 is CASSEREGDYGYTF. The CDR3 coding sequence is TGTGCCAGCAGCGAAAGAGAAGGGGACTATGGCTACACCTTC.

Ten or more counts support this clonotype. The rearrangement joins TRBV29-1 to TRBJ2-1, with D possibly TRBD1 on 7 matching bases. V was clipped by 4 bases and J by 7 bases, with 17 bases between them. Germline loops: CDR1 SQVTM, CDR2 ANQGSEA. This CDR3 is 14 amino acids long. The CDR3 DNA reads TGCAGCGTTGCACCGGACAGGAGGGGAAATGAGCAGTTCTTC. Translation: CSVAPDRRGNEQFF.

V and J are TRBV12-3 or TRBV12-4 and TRBJ2-7; perhaps TRBD2 as D (5 bases). The CDR3 spans 16 residues. The V gene lost 5 bases and the J gene lost 5 bases, with 22 bases spanning the gap. This CDR3 reads CASSPPAGSLEDEQYF. The CDR3 nucleotides read TGTGCCAGCAGTCCCCCGGCGGGTTCGTTGGAGGACGAGCAGTACTTC.

The J gene is TRBJ2-7, the V gene TRBV6-5; TRBD1 might be the D (5 bases). This CDR3 contains 17 residues. The V gene lost 4 bases and the J gene lost 0 bases, with 19 bases spanning the gap. Germline lookup yields CDR1 MNHEY and CDR2 SVGAGI. The CDR3 nucleotides read TGTGCCAGCAGTTTGACAGTAGACCGAGACTTCTCCTACGAGCAGTACTTC. Protein sequence: CASSLTVDRDFSYEQYF.

This clonotype was counted ten times or more. The DNA of the CDR3 is TGCGCCAGCAGTCAATTGGAGTGGGTCAGTGGGGAGACCCAGTACTTC. Translation: CASSQLEWVSGETQYF. The chain is built from TRBV23-1 and TRBJ2-5; D gene uncertain. TRBV23-1 has ORF status, its function being uncertain. Trimming shortened V by 1 base and J by 5 bases, and 17 bases separated the two germline ends. The CDR3 contains 16 residues.

There are many counts of this clonotype. The chain has TRBV25-1 and TRBJ2-7; 7 bases agree with TRBD1. Germline loops: CDR1 MGHDK, CDR2 SYGVNS. The V gene end was trimmed by 5 bases and the J gene end by 6 bases; junction bases not matched to a gene: 1. There are 11 residues in the CDR3. The CDR3 reads CASSTGVEQYF. The CDR3 DNA is TGTGCCAGCAGTACAGGGGTCGAGCAGTACTTC.

At least ten counts were recorded for this clonotype. V is TRBV4-1 and J is TRBJ1-2; D is unresolved. Germline CDR1 MGHRA, CDR2 YSYEKL. The CDR3 consists of 15 residues. V dropped 1 base and J dropped 4 bases, with 13 bases sitting between them. CDR3 coding DNA: TGCGCCAGCAGCCAAGTAGGTGACTTGGGCTATGGCTACACCTTC. Translation gives CASSQVGDLGYGYTF.

On this clonotype: The junction departs from the called germline gene at one end, perhaps through a read error. The chain is built from TRBV5-5 and TRBJ2-7, with 12 bases fitting TRBD2. Germline V gene sequence: CDR1 SGHKS, CDR2 YYEKEE (reference sequence). The CDR3 is 15 amino acids. The DNA of the CDR3 is TGTACCAGCAGCGTTACTAGCGGGGGGTACCACGAGCAGTACTTC. Its protein is CTSSVTSGGYHEQYF.

This clonotype was counted at least ten times. This rearrangement joins TRBV7-9 to TRBJ2-7; D not resolved. Germline CDR1 reads SEHNR; CDR2 reads FQNEAQ (reference sequence). Trimming pared 5 bases from V and 2 bases from J, leaving 4 bases between. The CDR3 has 11 residues. In nucleotides, the CDR3 is TGTGCCAGCAGCCCAGCCTACGAGCAGTACTTC. Its translation: CASSPAYEQYF.

This clonotype has ten or more counts. The chain carries TRBV9 and TRBJ2-2; no firm D call. The CDR3 is 14 residues long. With 0 bases removed from V and 0 bases from J, the gap between germline ends came to 3 bases. The germline CDR1 and CDR2 sequences are SGDLS and YYNGEE. This CDR3 is CASSVAPNTGELFF. The CDR3 DNA reads TGTGCCAGCAGCGTAGCACCGAACACCGGGGAGCTGTTTTTT.

This clonotype has only a few counts. This CDR3 reads CASSLRGLRNEQYF. CDR3 in DNA: TGTGCCAGCTCCCTCCGGGGGCTAAGGAACGAGCAGTACTTC. V gene TRBV6-2 or TRBV6-3 combines with J gene TRBJ2-7, with D perhaps matching TRBD1 or TRBD2 (6 bases each). Trimming removed 8 bases at V and 5 bases at J, with 19 bases between. This CDR3 has 14 amino acids. CDR1 and CDR2 (germline): MNHEY, SVGEGT.

This clonotype was recorded many times. V usage is TRBV7-9 and J usage is TRBJ2-7, with D possibly being TRBD1 (5 bases). The germline V gene encodes CDR1 SEHNR and CDR2 FQNEAQ (reference sequence). The CDR3 is made up of 13 amino acids. Trimming pared 6 bases from V and 7 bases from J, leaving 16 bases between. The CDR3 DNA follows: TGTGCCAGCAGTCCCCCGTGGGGCTCTGAGCAGTACTTC. Protein product: CASSPPWGSEQYF.

This chain joins TRBV20-1 and TRBJ1-5; D gene ambiguous. V lost 6 bases to trimming and J lost 1 base, with 10 bases between them. Germline lookup yields CDR1 DFQATT and CDR2 SNEGSKA (reference sequence). The CDR3 contains 13 residues. The CDR3 region is CSAIGPSNQPQHF. CDR3 sequence (DNA): TGCAGTGCGATAGGACCGAGCAATCAGCCCCAGCATTTT.

V gene TRBV20-1 combines with J gene TRBJ2-1; D is unresolved. Germline assignment: CDR1 DFQATT and CDR2 SNEGSKA (reference sequence). The V gene lost 6 bases and the J gene lost 1 base, with 19 bases spanning the gap. The CDR3 has 16 residues. CDR3 in amino acids: CSAYNLTTVSYNEQFF. DNA of the CDR3: TGCAGTGCCTATAATCTAACTACTGTGTCCTACAATGAGCAGTTCTTC.

The chain couples TRBV7-9 to TRBJ2-7, with 14 bases matching TRBD2. Per the germline V gene, CDR1 is SEHNR and CDR2 is FQNEAQ (reference sequence). The CDR3 covers 15 residues. Trimming cost V 6 bases and J 5 bases; bases outside gene matches: 6. CDR3 DNA: TGTGCCAGCAGTCTCGGGACTAGCGGGAGCGACGAGCAGTACTTC. This translates into CASSLGTSGSDEQYF.